This TCR beta chain appears in the sequencing data of a study of beta chain features in type 1 diabetes. Turning to the study itself: On cell yields, gender and age, patients and healthy donors were similar. The study, taken as a whole, reports: Fewer insertions but more deletions were seen at VDJ junctions in type 1 diabetes patients. Among patients with Type 1 diabetes, TCRB CDR3s were moderately but significantly shorter in every one of the four CD4+ subsets.

Sorting based on CD45RO/CCR7/CD25/CD127/CD95/CD27 separated CD4+ naive, central memory, regulatory and stem cell-like memory cells. Sequencing targeted expressed TCRB transcripts, as all isolated RNA had been reverse transcribed. This table comes from immunoSEQ multiplex PCR, and its TCRdb copy is limited to in-frame clones, with some not included. Counted here are roughly 730,000 clones, 13% occurring once; the ten biggest clones make up 0.02% to 0.025%. Comment on this clone: Its antigen remains unidentified.

The trim removed 3 bases at V and 6 bases at J, leaving 6 bases unmatched. This CDR3 is 14 amino acids long. CDR1 is MNHEY and CDR2 is SMNVEV in the germline V gene (reference sequence). The sample taken for sequencing was naive CD4+ T cells from blood. This clonotype originated in a man younger than 30 with type 1 diabetes. The J gene is TRBJ1-2, the V gene TRBV27; TRBD1 matches at 8 bases. The CDR3 DNA reads as TGTGCCAGCAGTTTGTCAGGGGGCGCGAATGGCTACACCTTC. It yields the protein CASSLSGGANGYTF.